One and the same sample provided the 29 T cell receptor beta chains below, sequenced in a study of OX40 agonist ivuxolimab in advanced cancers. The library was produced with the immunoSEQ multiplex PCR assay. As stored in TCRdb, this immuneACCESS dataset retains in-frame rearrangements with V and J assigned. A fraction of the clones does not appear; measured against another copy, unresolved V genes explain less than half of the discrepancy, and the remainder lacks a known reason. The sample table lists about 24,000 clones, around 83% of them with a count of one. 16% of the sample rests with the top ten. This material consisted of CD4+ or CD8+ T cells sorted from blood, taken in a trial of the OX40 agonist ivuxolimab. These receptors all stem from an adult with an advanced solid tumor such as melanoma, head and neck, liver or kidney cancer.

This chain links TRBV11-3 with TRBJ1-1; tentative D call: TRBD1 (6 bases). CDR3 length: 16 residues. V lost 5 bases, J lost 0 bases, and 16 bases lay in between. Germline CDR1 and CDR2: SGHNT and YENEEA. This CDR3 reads CASSTYRDTLNTEAFF. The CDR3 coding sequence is TGTGCCAGCAGCACCTACCGGGACACATTGAACACTGAAGCTTTCTTT.

The CDR3: CASTSWGETQYF. The DNA of the CDR3 is TGTGCCAGTACCAGTTGGGGGGAAACGCAGTATTTT. The chain couples TRBV19 to TRBJ2-3; maybe TRBD2 (6 bases). Trimming cost V 7 bases and J 9 bases, with 14 bases left between them. The CDR3 loop spans 12 amino acids. Germline-derived CDR1 and CDR2 are LNHDA and SQIVND (reference sequence).

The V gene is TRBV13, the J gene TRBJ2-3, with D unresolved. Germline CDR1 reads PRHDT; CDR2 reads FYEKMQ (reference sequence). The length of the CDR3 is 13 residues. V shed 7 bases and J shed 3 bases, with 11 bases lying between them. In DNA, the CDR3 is TGTGCCAGCACCTATAGCCTAACAGATACGCAGTATTTT. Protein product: CASTYSLTDTQYF.

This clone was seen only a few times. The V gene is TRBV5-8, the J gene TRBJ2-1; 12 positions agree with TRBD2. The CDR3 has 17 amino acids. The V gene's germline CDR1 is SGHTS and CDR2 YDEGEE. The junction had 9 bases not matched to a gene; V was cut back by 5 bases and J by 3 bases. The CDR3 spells CASRGGLAGRIYNEQFF. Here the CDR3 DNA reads TGTGCCAGCAGGGGGGGACTAGCGGGCCGAATCTACAATGAGCAGTTCTTC. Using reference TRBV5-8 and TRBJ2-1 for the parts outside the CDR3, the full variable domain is EAGVTQSPTHLIKTRGQQATLRCSPISGHTSVYWYQQALGLGLQFLLWYDEGEERNRGNFPPRFSGRQFPNYSSELNVNALELEDSALYLCASRGGLAGRIYNEQFFGPGTRLTVL.

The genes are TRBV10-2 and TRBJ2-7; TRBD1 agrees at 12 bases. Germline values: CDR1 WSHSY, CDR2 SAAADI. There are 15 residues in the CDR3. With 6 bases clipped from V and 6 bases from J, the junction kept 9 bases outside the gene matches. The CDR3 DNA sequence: TGCGCCAGCAGACAGGGGGGACAGGGGGCTTTCGAGCAGTACTTC. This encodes CASRQGGQGAFEQYF.

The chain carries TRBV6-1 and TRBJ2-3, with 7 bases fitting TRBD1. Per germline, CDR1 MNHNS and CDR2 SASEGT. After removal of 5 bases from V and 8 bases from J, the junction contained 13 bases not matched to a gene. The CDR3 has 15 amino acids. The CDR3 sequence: CASSTRQGPLGTQYF. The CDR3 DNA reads TGTGCCAGCAGTACCCGACAGGGCCCTCTCGGTACGCAGTATTTT.

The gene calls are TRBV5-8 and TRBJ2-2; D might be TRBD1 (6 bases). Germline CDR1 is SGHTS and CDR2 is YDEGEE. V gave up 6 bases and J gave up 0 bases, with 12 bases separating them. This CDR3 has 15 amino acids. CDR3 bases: TGTGCCAGCACCATTGAGGGGGCGAACACCGGGGAGCTGTTTTTT. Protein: CASTIEGANTGELFF.

The CDR3: CASSLRVGYSYNEQFF. The CDR3 DNA sequence: TGTGCCAGCAGCTTAAGGGTAGGGTACTCCTACAATGAGCAGTTCTTC. V and J are TRBV7-3 and TRBJ2-1; D call uncertain. CDR1 and CDR2 (germline): SGHTA, FQGTGA. The CDR3 is made up of 16 amino acids. Trimming removed 1 base from V and 0 bases from J, with 10 bases in between.

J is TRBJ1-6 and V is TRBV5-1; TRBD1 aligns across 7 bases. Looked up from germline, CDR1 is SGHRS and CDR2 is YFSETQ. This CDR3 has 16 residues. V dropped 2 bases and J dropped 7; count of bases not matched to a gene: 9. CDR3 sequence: CASSFGSGGGNSPLHF. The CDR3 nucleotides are TGCGCCAGCAGCTTTGGGTCGGGAGGGGGCAATTCACCCCTCCACTTT.

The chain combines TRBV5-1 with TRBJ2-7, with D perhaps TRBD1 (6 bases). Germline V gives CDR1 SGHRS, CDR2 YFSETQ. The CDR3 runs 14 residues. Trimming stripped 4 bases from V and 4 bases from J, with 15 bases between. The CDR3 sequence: CASSPQGSTYEQYF. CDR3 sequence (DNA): TGCGCCAGCAGCCCCCAGGGGTCGACTTACGAGCAGTACTTC.

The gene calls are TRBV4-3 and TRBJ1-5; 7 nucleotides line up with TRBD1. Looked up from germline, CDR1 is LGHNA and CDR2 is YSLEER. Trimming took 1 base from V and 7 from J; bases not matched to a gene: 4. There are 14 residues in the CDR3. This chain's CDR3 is CASSQGGGGQPQHF. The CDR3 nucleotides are TGCGCCAGCAGCCAAGGAGGGGGCGGGCAGCCCCAGCATTTT.

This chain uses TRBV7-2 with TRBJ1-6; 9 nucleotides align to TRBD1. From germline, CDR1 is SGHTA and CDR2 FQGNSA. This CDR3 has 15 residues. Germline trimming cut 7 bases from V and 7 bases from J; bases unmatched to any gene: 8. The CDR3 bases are TGTGCCAGCAAAACAGGGGGCCTCTCCAATTCACCCCTCCACTTT. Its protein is CASKTGGLSNSPLHF.

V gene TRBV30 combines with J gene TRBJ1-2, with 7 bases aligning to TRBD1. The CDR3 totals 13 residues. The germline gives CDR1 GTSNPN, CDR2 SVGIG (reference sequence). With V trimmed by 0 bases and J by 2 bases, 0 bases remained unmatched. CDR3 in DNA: TGTGCCTGGAGTGTGGACAGGAACTATGGCTACACCTTC. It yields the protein CAWSVDRNYGYTF. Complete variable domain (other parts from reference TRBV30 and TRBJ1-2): SQTIHQWPATLVQPVGSPLSLECTVEGTSNPNLYWYRQAAGRGLQLLFYSVGIGQISSEVPQNLSASRPQDRQFILSSKKLLLSDSGFYLCAWSVDRNYGYTFGSGTRLTVV.

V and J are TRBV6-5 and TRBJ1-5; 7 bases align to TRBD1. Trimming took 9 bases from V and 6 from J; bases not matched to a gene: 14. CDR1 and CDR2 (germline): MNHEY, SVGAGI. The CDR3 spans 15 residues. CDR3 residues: CARLTLTGQRQPQHF. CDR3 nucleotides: TGTGCCAGGTTAACCCTGACAGGGCAACGTCAGCCCCAGCATTTT.

The CDR3 DNA is TGCGCCAGCAGCCGATCTAGCGGGGCCCCACACAATGAGCAGTTCTTC. It specifies CASSRSSGAPHNEQFF. The chain is built from TRBV5-1 and TRBJ2-1, with 9 bases matching TRBD2. CDR3 length equals 16 residues. J lost 5 bases, V lost 4 bases, and 10 bases had no gene match. Germline-derived CDR1 and CDR2 are SGHRS and YFSETQ.

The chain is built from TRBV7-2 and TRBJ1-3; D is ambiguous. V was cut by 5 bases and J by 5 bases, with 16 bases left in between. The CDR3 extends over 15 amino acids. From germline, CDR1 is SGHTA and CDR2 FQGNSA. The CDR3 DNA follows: TGTGCCAGCAGCCCCCCGGGGAGAACGAGAAACACCATATATTTT. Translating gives CASSPPGRTRNTIYF.

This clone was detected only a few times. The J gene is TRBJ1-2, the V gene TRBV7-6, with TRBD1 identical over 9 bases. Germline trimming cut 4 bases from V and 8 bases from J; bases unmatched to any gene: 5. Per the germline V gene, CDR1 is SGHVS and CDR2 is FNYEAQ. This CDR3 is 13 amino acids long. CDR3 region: CASSWTGVGGYTF. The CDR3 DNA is TGTGCCAGCAGCTGGACAGGGGTCGGCGGCTACACCTTC.

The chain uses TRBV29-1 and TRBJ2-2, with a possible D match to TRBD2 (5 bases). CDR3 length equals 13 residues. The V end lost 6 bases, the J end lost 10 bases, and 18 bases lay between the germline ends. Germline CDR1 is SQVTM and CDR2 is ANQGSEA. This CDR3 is CSVCYPGVEELFF. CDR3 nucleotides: TGCAGCGTCTGCTACCCCGGGGTGGAGGAGCTGTTTTTT.

The CDR3 is CASSPWEGISYEQYF. The CDR3 nucleotides read TGTGCCAGCAGCCCTTGGGAGGGCATCTCCTACGAGCAGTACTTC. The V call is TRBV11-2, the J call TRBJ2-7; 7 bases are a match to TRBD2. This CDR3 comprises 15 residues. Per the germline V gene, CDR1 is SGHAT and CDR2 is FQNNGV. V gave up 5 bases and J gave up 0 bases; unmatched junction bases: 7. The entire variable domain, with the rest obtained from reference TRBV11-2 and TRBJ2-7, is as follows: EAGVAQSPRYKIIEKRQSVAFWCNPISGHATLYWYQQILGQGPKLLIQFQNNGVVDDSQLPKDRFSAERLKGVDSTLKIQPAKLEDSAVYLCASSPWEGISYEQYFGPGTRLTVT.

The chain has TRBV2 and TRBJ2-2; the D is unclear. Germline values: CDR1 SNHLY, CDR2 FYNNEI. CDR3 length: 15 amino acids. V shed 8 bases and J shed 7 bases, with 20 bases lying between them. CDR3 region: CASEWTTHGGGELFF. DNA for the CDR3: TGTGCCAGCGAGTGGACCACCCATGGCGGCGGGGAGCTGTTTTTT.

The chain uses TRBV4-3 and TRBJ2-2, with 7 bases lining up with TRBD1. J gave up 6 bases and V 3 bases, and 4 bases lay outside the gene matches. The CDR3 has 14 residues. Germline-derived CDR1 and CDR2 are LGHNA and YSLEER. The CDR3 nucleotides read TGCGCCAGCAGCCACAGGACAGGAGCCGGGGAGCTGTTTTTT. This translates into CASSHRTGAGELFF.

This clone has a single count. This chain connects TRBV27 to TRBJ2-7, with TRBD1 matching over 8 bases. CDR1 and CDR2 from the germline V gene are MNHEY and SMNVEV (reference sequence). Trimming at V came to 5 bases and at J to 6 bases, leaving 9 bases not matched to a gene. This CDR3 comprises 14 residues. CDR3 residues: CASSVETGVGEQYF. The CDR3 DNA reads TGTGCCAGCAGTGTCGAGACAGGGGTGGGCGAGCAGTACTTC.

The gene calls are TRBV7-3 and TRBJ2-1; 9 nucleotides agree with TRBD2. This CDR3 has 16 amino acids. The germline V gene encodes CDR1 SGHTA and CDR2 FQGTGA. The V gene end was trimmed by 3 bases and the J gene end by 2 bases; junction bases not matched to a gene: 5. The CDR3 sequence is CASSLQSSGAYNEQFF. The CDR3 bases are TGTGCCAGCAGCTTGCAGTCTAGCGGGGCCTACAATGAGCAGTTCTTC.

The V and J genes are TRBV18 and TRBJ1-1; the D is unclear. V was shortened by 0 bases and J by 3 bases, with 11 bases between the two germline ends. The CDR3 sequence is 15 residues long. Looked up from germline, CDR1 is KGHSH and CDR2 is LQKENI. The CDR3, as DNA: TGTGCCAGCTCACCACCATCCGGGCGGGACACTGAAGCTTTCTTT. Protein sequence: CASSPPSGRDTEAFF.

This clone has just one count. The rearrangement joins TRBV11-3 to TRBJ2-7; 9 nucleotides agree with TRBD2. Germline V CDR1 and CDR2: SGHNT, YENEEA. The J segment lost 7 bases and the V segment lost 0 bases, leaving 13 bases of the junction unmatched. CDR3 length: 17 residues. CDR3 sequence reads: CASSLDESGRLQWEQYF. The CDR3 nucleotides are TGTGCCAGCAGCTTAGATGAAAGCGGGAGGCTACAGTGGGAGCAGTACTTC.

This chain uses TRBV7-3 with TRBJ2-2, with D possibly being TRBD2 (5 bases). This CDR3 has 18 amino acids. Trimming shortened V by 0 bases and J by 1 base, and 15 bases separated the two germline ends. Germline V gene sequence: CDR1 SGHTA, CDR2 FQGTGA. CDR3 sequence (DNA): TGTGCCAGCAGCTTAACCGCGGCTAGCTTAGGGAACACCGGGGAGCTGTTTTTT. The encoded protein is CASSLTAASLGNTGELFF. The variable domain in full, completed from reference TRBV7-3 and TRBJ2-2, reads GAGVSQTPSNKVTEKGKYVELRCDPISGHTALYWYRQSLGQGPEFLIYFQGTGAADDSGLPNDRFFAVRPEGSVSTLKIQRTERGDSAVYLCASSLTAASLGNTGELFFGEGSRLTVL.

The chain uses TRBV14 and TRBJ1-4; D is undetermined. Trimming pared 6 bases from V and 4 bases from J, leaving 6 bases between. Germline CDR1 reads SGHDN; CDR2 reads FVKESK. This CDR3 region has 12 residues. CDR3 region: CASRGYNEKLFF. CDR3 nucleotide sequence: TGTGCCAGCAGGGGGTATAATGAAAAACTGTTTTTT.

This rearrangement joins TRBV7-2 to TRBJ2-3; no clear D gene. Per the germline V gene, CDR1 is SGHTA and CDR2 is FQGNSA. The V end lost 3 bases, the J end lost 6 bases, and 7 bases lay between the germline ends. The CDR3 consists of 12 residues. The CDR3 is CASSFFGDTQYF. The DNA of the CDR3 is TGTGCCAGCAGCTTCTTCGGGGATACGCAGTATTTT.

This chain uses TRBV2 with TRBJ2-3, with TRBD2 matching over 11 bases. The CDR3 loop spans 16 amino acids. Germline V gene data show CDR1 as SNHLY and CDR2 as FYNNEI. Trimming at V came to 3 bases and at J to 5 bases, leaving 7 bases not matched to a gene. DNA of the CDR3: TGTGCCAGCAGTGATTTTAGCGGGGGGGCAAGAGATACGCAGTATTTT. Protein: CASSDFSGGARDTQYF. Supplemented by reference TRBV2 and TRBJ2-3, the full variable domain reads EPEVTQTPSHQVTQMGQEVILRCVPISNHLYFYWYRQILGQKVEFLVSFYNNEISEKSEIFDDQFSVERPDGSNFTLKIRSTKLEDSAMYFCASSDFSGGARDTQYFGPGTRLTVL.